This record covers a single T cell receptor beta chain. This entry belongs to a study of blood T cell repertoires in COVID-19. Study details: Samples representing acute and convalescent COVID-19 were sourced from the United States, Italy and Spain.

Germline V gene data show CDR1 as SGHAT and CDR2 as FQNNGV. V gave up 6 bases and J gave up 3 bases; unmatched junction bases: 7. The CDR3 length is 17 residues. Participants reported their clinical history, and cohort assignment relied on those reports. Cohort 3 donors were reported recovered after two negative PCRs, clearance, or symptom resolution. Generated by immunoSEQ multiplex PCR, the TCRdb table keeps only in-frame clones and is missing some. The repertoire holds about 290,000 clones, with 89% as singletons. J is TRBJ2-1 and V is TRBV11-2; the match to TRBD2 covers 14 bases. Sequenced: PBMCs or T cells enriched from blood (not recorded which). The clonotype comes from a woman between 35 and 50 years old who had recovered from COVID-19. DNA of the CDR3: TGTGCCAGCAGGCCGACTAGCGGGAGGGCCAACTACAATGAGCAGTTCTTC. It is translated as CASRPTSGRANYNEQFF.